A single sample is the source of the 2 T cell receptor beta chains below, sequenced in a study of T cell clonality in common variable immunodeficiency. Repertoires were generated with immunoSEQ multiplex PCR, while TCRdb's copy carries only in-frame clones and drops some. This sample has roughly 29,000 clones, each found more than once. The sequenced material came from peripheral blood mononuclear cells. Receptors originate from a person between 18 and 75 years old in good health.

This clone has a count of ten or more. The read gets to within 3 residues of the CDR3 end, and the germline J gene fills in the rest. The chain carries TRBV11-2 and TRBJ2-6; perhaps TRBD1 as D (6 bases). In germline, CDR1 is SGHAT, CDR2 FQNNGV. The CDR3 is 15 amino acids. Trimming removed 1 base at V and 3 bases at J, with 7 bases between. The CDR3 DNA, read in part, is TGTGCCAGCAGCTTAGGGGGGCTTGGGGCCAACGTC. The encoded protein is CASSLGGLGANV. The full CDR3 sequence reads CASSLGGLGANVLTF. Full variable domain (missing parts from reference TRBV11-2 and TRBJ2-6): EAGVAQSPRYKIIEKRQSVAFWCNPISGHATLYWYQQILGQGPKLLIQFQNNGVVDDSQLPKDRFSAERLKGVDSTLKIQPAKLEDSAVYLCASSLGGLGANVLTFGAGSRLTVL.

This clone was picked up many times. The sequence runs out 3 residues before the end of the CDR3; the remainder is reconstructed from the germline J gene. The rearrangement joins TRBV27 to TRBJ2-3, with 8 bases identical to TRBD2. Germline values: CDR1 MNHEY, CDR2 SMNVEV (reference sequence). After removal of 3 bases from V and 6 bases from J, the junction contained 5 bases not matched to a gene. The length of the CDR3 is 14 residues. The CDR3 loop is CASSFFPGGDTQYF. CDR3 DNA, as far as it was read: TGTGCCAGCAGTTTTTTTCCGGGGGGGGATACG.